A few counts support the clone carrying this T cell receptor (beta chain). Antigen: not known. This sample stems from a study of cytomegalovirus exposure and HLA in healthy donors. Across the study: From approximately 170 million T cells, an earlier analysis saw under 140 million unique TCR beta sequences.

General study findings and limits: Later work found most CMV-associated TCR beta chains apparently HLA-restricted. Using a false discovery rate of 0.05, a later analysis showed that approximately 18,000 TCR beta sequences were associated with HLA alleles. Confirmation was obtained in vitro that a few CMV-associated chains are specific for CMV antigens.

Primers: 60 Vbeta forward and 13 Jbeta reverse. The assay was immunoSEQ multiplex PCR, and TCRdb's table has in-frame clones only and misses some. The sample carries some 200,000 clones, approximately 12% recorded once. This TCR came from a man between 45 and 60 years old in good health and CMV-seropositive. The sequenced sample was PBMCs.

Here the CDR3 DNA reads TGTGCCAGCAGCTTAGAGCCCGACAGGCAAGAGACCCAGTACTTC. Its translation: CASSLEPDRQETQYF. J is TRBJ2-5 and V is TRBV11-2; D possibly corresponds to TRBD1 (6 bases). CDR1 SGHAT and CDR2 FQNNGV come from the germline V gene. The ends were cut back, 0 bases at V and 2 bases at J, with 10 bases in the middle. The CDR3 consists of 15 residues. The full variable domain, completed using reference TRBV11-2 and TRBJ2-5, is EAGVAQSPRYKIIEKRQSVAFWCNPISGHATLYWYQQILGQGPKLLIQFQNNGVVDDSQLPKDRFSAERLKGVDSTLKIQPAKLEDSAVYLCASSLEPDRQETQYFGPGTRLLVL.